One sample yielded the 12 T cell receptor beta chains listed below, sequenced in a study of CD8 T cells in ankylosing spondylitis. TCRdb reprocessed the 5' RACE reads via MiXCR and lists one record per CDR3 protein. Here the sample spans some 100,000 distinct CDR3 sequences, roughly 8% being singletons. The sample was blood, either unsorted or a sorted T cell fraction (not recorded which). Receptors originate from a male donor with ankylosing spondylitis or in good health (not recorded which).

The chain employs TRBV7-2 and TRBJ1-2; the D gene is possibly TRBD1 (5 bases). CDR1 and CDR2 (germline): SGHTA, FQGNSA. This CDR3 contains 11 residues. Trimming pared 3 bases from V and 6 bases from J, leaving 5 bases between. CDR3 protein: CASSLGDGYTF. The CDR3 DNA is TGTGCCAGCAGCTTGGGGGATGGCTACACCTTC.

Many counts were recorded for this clonotype. The J gene is TRBJ1-1, the V gene TRBV29-1; D is undetermined. Trimming stripped 4 bases from V and 2 bases from J, with 17 bases between. The germline V gene encodes CDR1 SQVTM and CDR2 ANQGSEA. The CDR3 has 15 residues. CDR3: CSVAVGGVTNTEAFF. The CDR3 DNA sequence: TGCAGCGTTGCTGTCGGCGGGGTGACAAACACTGAAGCTTTCTTT.

This clonotype came up many times. This chain links TRBV7-6 with TRBJ2-1; D gene uncertain. This CDR3 comprises 15 residues. CDR1 and CDR2 from the germline V gene are SGHVS and FNYEAQ. Trimming removed 4 bases from V and 5 bases from J, with 15 bases in between. CDR3: CASSSKLHGNNEQFF. The CDR3 DNA sequence: TGTGCCAGCAGCTCTAAGCTTCATGGAAACAATGAGCAGTTCTTC.

The table lists this clonotype with many counts. The chain employs TRBV6-1 and TRBJ2-1; TRBD1 is a possible D gene (6 bases). This CDR3 is built from 15 residues. The ends were cut back, 6 bases at V and 8 bases at J, with 20 bases in the middle. Germline V gene lookup returns CDR1 MNHNS and CDR2 SASEGT. CDR3 amino acids: CASSQQGLYVDEQFF. Here the CDR3 DNA reads TGTGCCAGCAGCCAACAGGGCCTTTACGTTGATGAGCAGTTCTTC.

This clonotype was recorded many times. V gene TRBV2 combines with J gene TRBJ2-2; TRBD1 matches 8 bases. The CDR3 is made up of 15 amino acids. Losses at the gene ends were 8 bases for V and 4 bases for J; bases not matched to a gene: 9. Looked up from germline, CDR1 is SNHLY and CDR2 is FYNNEI. In nucleotides, the CDR3 is TGTGCCAGCGGATTCCAGGGGGCCGGCACCGGGGAGCTGTTTTTT. This codes for CASGFQGAGTGELFF.

Ten or more counts support this clonotype. This sequence joins TRBV12-3 or TRBV12-4 and TRBJ1-2; no clear D gene. The germline V and J ends were trimmed by 3 bases and 5 bases, with 16 bases remaining between them. The CDR3 extends over 15 amino acids. The CDR3 spells CASSFGRLREYGYTF. The CDR3 bases are TGTGCCAGCAGTTTCGGACGGCTGAGAGAGTATGGCTACACCTTC.

As for this clonotype: This may come from a read error, since a much larger clone is one base off. This chain connects TRBV7-9 to TRBJ2-3, with no clear D. Looked up from germline, CDR1 is SEHNR and CDR2 is FQNEAQ (reference sequence). CDR3 length: 15 amino acids. The CDR3 spells CVSSSNSFGTDTQYF. The CDR3, as DNA: TGTGTCAGCAGCTCAAACTCATTCGGCACAGATACGCAGTATTTT.

This clonotype has ten or more counts. V and J are TRBV24-1 and TRBJ2-2; TRBD2 matches at 11 bases. This CDR3 contains 17 residues. Trimming at V came to 4 bases and at J to 7 bases, leaving 10 bases not matched to a gene. Germline V gene data show CDR1 as KGHDR and CDR2 as SFDVKD. CDR3 protein: CATSEAGTSGPIGELFF. DNA of the CDR3: TGTGCCACCAGTGAGGCCGGGACTAGCGGCCCCATCGGGGAGCTGTTTTTT.

This clonotype was detected many times. This sequence joins TRBV7-2 and TRBJ1-2, with TRBD1 matching 7 bases. In germline, CDR1 is SGHTA, CDR2 FQGNSA. This CDR3 has 13 residues. The V gene end was trimmed by 5 bases and the J gene end by 4 bases; junction bases not matched to a gene: 4. The CDR3 DNA sequence: TGTGCCAGCAGCGAGGGACAGCTCTATGGCTACACCTTC. This codes for CASSEGQLYGYTF.

Only a few counts were recorded for this clonotype. A much bigger clone sits one base away, suggesting this may be a read error. The chain employs TRBV12-5 and TRBJ1-5; D possibly corresponds to TRBD1 (5 bases). The CDR3 has 16 residues. Looked up from germline, CDR1 is LGHNT and CDR2 is FRNRAP. V lost 2 bases and J lost 7, with 18 bases in between. CDR3 in amino acids: CASGLPGAGLWQPQHF. The CDR3 bases are TGTGCTAGTGGTTTGCCCGGAGCAGGGTTGTGGCAGCCCCAGCATTTT.

This clonotype was seen ten or more times. The chain combines TRBV3-1 with TRBJ2-3; 11 nucleotides align to TRBD2. In germline, CDR1 is LGHDT, CDR2 YNNKEL (reference sequence). The CDR3 is 19 amino acids. J gave up 0 bases and V 0 bases, and 8 bases lay outside the gene matches. The CDR3 region has the DNA TGTGCCAGCAGCCAAGATTGGAATAGCGGGGGGGCTAGCACAGATACGCAGTATTTT. Encoded protein: CASSQDWNSGGASTDTQYF.

This clonotype was observed a handful of times. This chain uses TRBV7-6 with TRBJ2-5, with D unclear. In germline, CDR1 is SGHVS, CDR2 FNYEAQ. Trimming took off 0 bases at V and 0 bases at J, with 5 bases between the two ends. CDR3 length equals 14 residues. The CDR3 coding sequence is TGTGCCAGCAGCTTAGCGCGGTACCAAGAGACCCAGTACTTC. This encodes CASSLARYQETQYF.